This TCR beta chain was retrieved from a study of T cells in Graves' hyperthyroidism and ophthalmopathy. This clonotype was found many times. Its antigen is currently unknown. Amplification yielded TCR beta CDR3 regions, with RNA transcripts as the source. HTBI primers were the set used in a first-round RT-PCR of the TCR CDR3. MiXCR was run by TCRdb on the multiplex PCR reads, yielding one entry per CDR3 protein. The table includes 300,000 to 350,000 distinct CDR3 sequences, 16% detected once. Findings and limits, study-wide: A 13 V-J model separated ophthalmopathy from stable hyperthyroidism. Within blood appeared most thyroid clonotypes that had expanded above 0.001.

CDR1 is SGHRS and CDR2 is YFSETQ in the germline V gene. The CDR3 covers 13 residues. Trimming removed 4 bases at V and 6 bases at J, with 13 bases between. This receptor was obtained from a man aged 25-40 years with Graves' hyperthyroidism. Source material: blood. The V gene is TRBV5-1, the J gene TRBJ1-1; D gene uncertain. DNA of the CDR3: TGCGCCAGCAGCCCGCTAGGGATACCTGAAGCTTTCTTT. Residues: CASSPLGIPEAFF.